This T cell receptor beta chain came from a study of T cell clonality in common variable immunodeficiency. This table comes from immunoSEQ multiplex PCR, and its TCRdb copy is limited to in-frame clones, with some not included. Recorded here are approximately 50,000 clones, none singletons. This clone has at least ten counts. The antigen remains unidentified. The read comes to an end 3 residues before the CDR3 does, leaving the germline J gene to fill in the end. This CDR3 is built from 13 residues. CDR1 is SNHLY, CDR2 FYNNEI, per germline. V shed 8 bases and J 3 bases; nucleotides not matched to a gene: 6. Overall study results and limits: In common variable immunodeficiency, TCR beta chains reportedly carried fewer deletions and N-nucleotide insertions.

The chain uses TRBV2 and TRBJ1-2; 7 bases map to TRBD1. The clonotype originates from a person aged 18 to 70 in good health. Sequenced input: peripheral blood mononuclear cells. CDR3 DNA (partial): TGTGCCAGCCGGGACAGACTGTACTATGGC. Its protein product is CASRDRLYYG. Given in full, the CDR3 is CASRDRLYYGYTF.